The clone carrying this T cell receptor (beta chain) qualifies as medium-sized. Its antigen is still unknown. Unmatched junction bases numbered 5, after V lost 8 bases and J lost 1 base. The CDR3 consists of 13 residues. Germline-derived CDR1 and CDR2 are SGHTS and YDEGEE. The unexposed donors gave CD4+ T cells in about 2011-2018, prior to COVID-19. CD4+ T cells were isolated from the cells after around 9 days of culture. These data originate in a study of CD4 T cells in relation to SARS-CoV-2 and coronaviruses. Study observations and caveats: Samples before the pandemic and after infection were not matched within any donor.

TCRdb's table, derived via immunoSEQ multiplex PCR, lists solely in-frame clones and lacks some. Among about 20,000 clones listed, about 72% were seen once. The specimen was CD4+ T cells from PBMCs, cultured in vitro. This clonotype was sampled from a human donor in good health. This sequence joins TRBV5-8 and TRBJ2-7; the match to TRBD2 covers 8 bases. The CDR3 region has the DNA TGTGCCAGTAGACTAGCGCCGTCCTACGAGCAGTACTTC. As protein: CASRLAPSYEQYF.